Sequencing of this T cell receptor beta chain was carried out in a study of post-analysis software for immune sequencing data. General observations from the study: Elevated frequency relative to controls characterized several TRBV segments in patients, TRBV5-6, TRBV5-1 and TRBV20-1 among them. Among multiple sclerosis patients, normalized Chao1 diversity was significantly below that of controls. Under the F measure, samples that were prepared in one batch clustered strongly together.

The CDR3 is 16 amino acids. The germline gives CDR1 ENHRY, CDR2 SYGVKD. Trimming cost V 2 bases and J 0 bases; bases outside gene matches: 7. With respect to this clonotype: Its target is not known.

Unique molecular identifiers were built into the TCR beta cDNA libraries. The source material, about 0.95 to 11 million T cells, gave rise to roughly 0.5 million cDNA molecules. One entry per CDR3 protein results from TCRdb running MiXCR on the PCR reads. The data show around 710,000 distinct CDR3 sequences, about 45% seen once. This chain links TRBV10-3 with TRBJ2-7; 7 nucleotides agree with TRBD1. The specimen sequenced was blood. The TCR sequence derives from a girl aged 10-17 years with multiple sclerosis. This chain's CDR3 is CAISEEGAGLSYEQYF. The CDR3 nucleotides read TGTGCCATCAGTGAGGAGGGGGCAGGGCTCTCCTACGAGCAGTACTTC.